The next 8 T cell receptor beta chains were all read from a single sample in a study of blood T cells in healthy people across ages. A sample-barcoded 5' primer and a J-beta primer mix were used in a second PCR of roughly 6 to 11 cycles. TCRdb independently ran MiXCR on the 5' RACE reads; one entry per CDR3 protein. The top ten hold less than 20% of the sample, which has over 600,000 distinct CDR3 sequences, 35% to 50% seen once. Sequenced sample: blood. Source of these receptors: a man older than 75 in good health.

The J gene is TRBJ1-2, the V gene TRBV7-3; 10 bases match TRBD1. The CDR3 is 13 residues long. V trimming: 1 base; J trimming: 8 bases; junction bases outside the gene matches: 1. Germline CDR1 reads SGHTA; CDR2 reads FQGTGA. CDR3 loop: CASSLRTGGGYTF. CDR3 in DNA: TGTGCCAGCAGCTTAAGGACAGGGGGAGGCTACACCTTC.

This clonotype was detected many times. V is TRBV28 and J is TRBJ2-2, with no clear D. From germline, CDR1 is MDHEN and CDR2 SYDVKM. V lost 5 bases to trimming and J lost 6 bases, with 10 bases between them. The CDR3 is made up of 13 amino acids. The CDR3 coding sequence is TGTGCCAGCAGTCAGCCTCCCGCCGGGGAGCTGTTTTTT. Encoded protein: CASSQPPAGELFF.

The chain employs TRBV14 and TRBJ1-5, with D tentatively TRBD1 (5 bases). The CDR3 spans 13 residues. V lost 5 bases to trimming and J lost 5 bases, with 10 bases between them. The germline gives CDR1 SGHDN, CDR2 FVKESK. Here the CDR3 reads CASSRTTHQPQHF. CDR3 DNA sequence: TGTGCCAGCAGCAGGACAACGCATCAGCCCCAGCATTTT.

The V gene is TRBV20-1, the J gene TRBJ2-3; D unclear. The V end was cut by 1 base, the J end by 6 bases, with 11 bases between. CDR1 and CDR2 (germline): DFQATT, SNEGSKA (reference sequence). The CDR3 has 13 amino acids. CDR3 nucleotides: TGCAGTGCTAGAGCCGGGCGGCGGGATACGCAGTATTTT. It yields the protein CSARAGRRDTQYF.

The V call is TRBV7-3, the J call TRBJ2-5; 7 bases match TRBD2. The CDR3 is 15 amino acids. V lost 0 bases, J lost 3 bases, and 4 bases stayed unmatched. CDR1 is SGHTA, CDR2 FQGTGA, per germline. The CDR3 sequence: CASSLTGLREETQYF. CDR3 DNA: TGTGCCAGCAGCTTAACGGGACTACGGGAAGAGACCCAGTACTTC.

This clonotype has a single count. The V and J genes are TRBV2 and TRBJ2-5; TRBD1 is a possible D gene (6 bases). Trimming shortened V by 6 bases and J by 1 base, and 18 bases separated the two germline ends. This CDR3 has 16 residues. Germline assignment: CDR1 SNHLY and CDR2 FYNNEI. The CDR3 DNA is TGTGCCAGCAGCCAATTGGGGGCGGAACGCCAAGAGACCCAGTACTTC. Translation gives CASSQLGAERQETQYF.

This clonotype has just a few counts. This chain links TRBV11-3 with TRBJ2-3; either TRBD1 or TRBD2 may supply D (5 bases each). V was cut by 1 base and J by 2 bases, with 19 bases left in between. Looked up from germline, CDR1 is SGHNT and CDR2 is YENEEA. CDR3 length: 18 residues. CDR3 sequence: CASSLASRDLLHTDTQYF. The CDR3 nucleotides are TGTGCCAGCAGCTTAGCCTCCCGGGACCTACTACACACAGATACGCAGTATTTT.

This clonotype was detected only a few times. CDR3 protein: CASSLGQGNNEQYF. CDR3 nucleotide sequence: TGTGCCAGCAGTTTGGGACAGGGTAACAATGAGCAGTACTTC. The chain links TRBV12-3 or TRBV12-4 to TRBJ2-5, with TRBD1 matching over 9 bases. Unmatched junction bases numbered 10, after V lost 3 bases and J lost 11 bases. There are 14 residues in the CDR3.